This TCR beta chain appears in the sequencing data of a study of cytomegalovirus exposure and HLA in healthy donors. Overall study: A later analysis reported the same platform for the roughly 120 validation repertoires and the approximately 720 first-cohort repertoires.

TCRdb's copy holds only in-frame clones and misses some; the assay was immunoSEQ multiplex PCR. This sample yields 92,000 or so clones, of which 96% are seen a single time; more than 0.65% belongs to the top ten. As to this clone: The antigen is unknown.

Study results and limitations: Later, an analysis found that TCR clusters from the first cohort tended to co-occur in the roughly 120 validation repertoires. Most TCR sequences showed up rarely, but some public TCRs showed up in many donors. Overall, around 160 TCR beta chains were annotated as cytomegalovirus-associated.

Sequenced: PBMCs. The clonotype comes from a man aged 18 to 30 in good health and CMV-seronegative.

The CDR3 DNA reads TGTGCCAGCAGTGTTAGGGGGATTGGATATAGATTGGGCAATCAGCCCCAGCATTTT. Protein product: CASSVRGIGYRLGNQPQHF. The chain joins TRBV28 to TRBJ1-5, with D possibly being TRBD1 (6 bases). The CDR3 sequence is 19 residues long. V was clipped by 5 bases and J by 2 bases, with 25 bases between them. CDR1 is MDHEN and CDR2 is SYDVKM in the germline V gene.